This TCR beta chain was sequenced during a study of tumor T cells in aggressive B-cell lymphoma. Trimming took 2 bases from V and 6 from J, leaving 10 bases between them. CDR3 length: 13 residues. Germline CDR1 is GTSNPN and CDR2 is SVGIG (reference sequence). Here immunoSEQ multiplex PCR was the method, and the copy in TCRdb shows in-frame clones only, minus some. The sample includes 2,000 or so clones, 90% of them seen just once. The sample consisted of tumor tissue. The V gene is TRBV30, the J gene TRBJ2-2, with unresolved D. The sequence was collected from an adult with diffuse large B cell lymphoma. The CDR3 DNA is TGTGCCTGGAGTCACCTAGAGGCCGGGGAGCTGTTTTTT. Amino acid sequence: CAWSHLEAGELFF.